Shown below are 9 T cell receptor beta chains from a single sample sequenced in a study of control samples from healthy donors and cancer patients. The data were produced by immunoSEQ multiplex PCR, yet TCRdb's version contains in-frame clones alone and is incomplete. This sample contains some 190,000 clones. Material: blood. The receptors originated from a woman in her 30s in good health.

V and J are TRBV5-5 and TRBJ1-5; 10 positions match TRBD1. V lost 3 bases to trimming and J lost 3 bases; unmatched junction nucleotides: 9. Germline assignment: CDR1 SGHKS and CDR2 YYEKEE (reference sequence). The CDR3 has 17 amino acids. Here the CDR3 reads CASSSRDRGRINQPQHF. In DNA form, the CDR3 reads TGTGCCAGCAGCTCCCGGGACAGGGGACGTATCAATCAGCCCCAGCATTTT.

The genes are TRBV21-1 and TRBJ1-6. TRBV21-1 corresponds to a pseudogene. CDR3 length equals 20 residues. This CDR3 reads CASSPPRRVRARSSDSPLHF. The CDR3 nucleotides read TGTGCCAGCAGCCCCCCTCGGCGGGTTAGGGCCAGGTCGAGTGATTCACCCCTCCACTTT.

This CDR3 reads CASRPQGRTDTQYF. For the CDR3, the DNA is TGTGCCAGCAGACCCCAGGGGAGGACAGATACGCAGTATTTT. The chain employs TRBV2 and TRBJ2-3; either TRBD1 or TRBD2 may fit D (6 bases each). The V end was cut by 6 bases, the J end by 3 bases, with 13 bases between. This CDR3 is 14 amino acids long. Per the germline V gene, CDR1 is SNHLY and CDR2 is FYNNEI.

The gene calls are TRBV24-1 and TRBJ2-2; 8 bases fit TRBD1. This CDR3 has 16 amino acids. Germline values: CDR1 KGHDR, CDR2 SFDVKD. V lost 0 bases, J lost 4 bases, and 3 bases stayed unmatched. This CDR3 reads CATSDLGQGSTGELFF. CDR3 bases: TGTGCCACCAGTGATTTGGGACAGGGTAGCACCGGGGAGCTGTTTTTT.

J is TRBJ1-6 and V is TRBV3-1 (or the pseudogene TRBV3-2), with D perhaps matching TRBD1 (6 bases). The germline V gene encodes CDR1 LGHDT and CDR2 YNNKEL (reference sequence). With 4 bases removed from V and 8 bases from J, the gap between germline ends came to 12 bases. The CDR3 spans 14 residues. CDR3 in amino acids: CASSPGQNYSPLHF. CDR3 sequence (DNA): TGTGCCAGCAGCCCAGGACAGAACTATTCACCCCTCCACTTT.

The chain recombines TRBV2 with TRBJ2-7; 9 bases fit TRBD1. Germline-derived CDR1 and CDR2 are SNHLY and FYNNEI. V was clipped by 6 bases and J by 0 bases; unmatched bases: 6. This CDR3 spans 15 amino acids. The CDR3 bases are TGTGCCAGCAGGAGGACAGGGGTTAACTCCTACGAGCAGTACTTC. It specifies CASRRTGVNSYEQYF.

This chain uses TRBV15 with TRBJ1-6; D is unresolved. Trimming left V 0 bases short and J 7 bases short, with 1 base between. This CDR3 has 12 residues. Germline lookup yields CDR1 LNHNV and CDR2 YYDKDF (reference sequence). CDR3 in DNA: TGTGCCACCAGCAGAGAAAATTCACCCCTCCACTTT. Protein: CATSRENSPLHF.

For the CDR3, the DNA is TGCGCCAGCAGCTTGGATTCAGGAGGAGGCTACACCTTC. Protein: CASSLDSGGGYTF. V gene TRBV5-1 combines with J gene TRBJ1-2; D gene uncertain. In germline, CDR1 is SGHRS, CDR2 YFSETQ. The CDR3 has 13 residues. V was pared by 0 bases and J by 8 bases, with 11 bases between.

CDR3 in amino acids: CASSLTRGWFF. The CDR3 coding sequence is TGTGCCAGCAGCCTCACTCGGGGATGGTTCTTC. V and J are TRBV7-2 and TRBJ2-1; D may be TRBD2 (5 bases). CDR1 is SGHTA, CDR2 FQGNSA, per germline. V was trimmed by 5 bases and J by 15 bases, leaving 14 bases between them. The CDR3 totals 11 residues.